Below are 23 T cell receptor beta chains sequenced from a single sample in a study of PD-1 blockade in mismatch repair-deficient tumors. The protocol was immunoSEQ multiplex PCR, while the TCRdb copy is restricted to in-frame clones and leaves out a portion. The data contain some 120,000 clones, 88% of them seen just once; the ten biggest clones take up 10% to 15%. This material consisted of peripheral blood, taken approximately 69 weeks after starting pembrolizumab. All receptors derive from an adult with mismatch repair-deficient cancer.

CDR3: CAITTDRYEQYF. The CDR3, as DNA: TGTGCCATCACCACCGACAGATACGAGCAGTACTTC. The rearrangement joins TRBV10-3 to TRBJ2-7, with a tentative D call TRBD1 (5 bases). The V and J ends lost 7 bases and 4 bases respectively, with 11 bases between them. CDR3 length: 12 amino acids. From germline, CDR1 is ENHRY and CDR2 SYGVKD.

The chain recombines TRBV6-1 with TRBJ2-7, with D maybe TRBD1 (5 bases). Trimming took off 2 bases at V and 4 bases at J, with 9 bases between the two ends. The CDR3 runs 13 residues. CDR1 is MNHNS, CDR2 SASEGT, per germline. The CDR3 loop reads CASSETPGYEQYF. CDR3 DNA: TGTGCCAGCAGTGAAACCCCAGGGTACGAGCAGTACTTC.

This clone has just a few counts. The V and J genes are TRBV12-5 and TRBJ2-2; TRBD1 aligns across 9 bases. The length of the CDR3 is 14 residues. Germline V gives CDR1 LGHNT, CDR2 FRNRAP. With 5 bases clipped from V and 6 bases from J, the junction kept 4 bases outside the gene matches. In nucleotides, the CDR3 is TGTGCTAGTGGTCCGGACAGGGGCCCCGGGGAGCTGTTTTTT. Encoded protein: CASGPDRGPGELFF.

The chain has TRBV4-1 and TRBJ2-7, with TRBD2 matching over 8 bases. The V segment lost 1 base and the J segment 0 bases; nucleotides outside the gene matches: 5. The CDR3 runs to 16 residues. Germline values: CDR1 MGHRA, CDR2 YSYEKL. DNA of the CDR3: TGCGCCAGCAGCCAAGTACTAGCGGACAGCTCCTACGAGCAGTACTTC. This sequence encodes CASSQVLADSSYEQYF.

This clone was observed once. The chain recombines TRBV11-2 with TRBJ2-7, with D hard to call. Germline V gene sequence: CDR1 SGHAT, CDR2 FQNNGV. This CDR3 is built from 15 residues. Trimming took off 3 bases at V and 2 bases at J, with 14 bases between the two ends. In DNA form, the CDR3 reads TGTGCCAGCAGCTTGGGCAGCTTAAGTCCCTACGAGCAGTACTTC. Its protein is CASSLGSLSPYEQYF.

This chain uses TRBV6-1 with TRBJ1-1; maybe TRBD1 (5 bases). The CDR3 covers 14 residues. The V end was cut by 1 base, the J end by 4 bases, with 10 bases between. From germline, CDR1 is MNHNS and CDR2 SASEGT. In DNA form, the CDR3 reads TGTGCCAGCAGTGAAGGACAGCTAGTCACTGAAGCTTTCTTT. This codes for CASSEGQLVTEAFF.

V is TRBV11-1 and J is TRBJ2-7; D not certain. With 2 bases removed from V and 2 bases from J, the gap between germline ends came to 7 bases. The CDR3 spans 13 residues. Germline V lookup: CDR1 SGHAT, CDR2 FQDESV (reference sequence). The CDR3 nucleotides are TGTGCCAGCAGCTTAACCGCAGCCTACGAGCAGTACTTC. Protein: CASSLTAAYEQYF.

This rearrangement joins TRBV2 to TRBJ2-2; D not resolved. Trimming took off 4 bases at V and 6 bases at J, with 6 bases between the two ends. The germline V gene encodes CDR1 SNHLY and CDR2 FYNNEI. The CDR3 consists of 12 residues. The CDR3 DNA is TGTGCCAGCAGTGTTGGACCCGGGGAGCTGTTTTTT. This sequence encodes CASSVGPGELFF.

The V call is TRBV18, the J call TRBJ2-4; unclear D gene. The germline V and J ends were trimmed by 3 bases and 0 bases, with 12 bases remaining between them. This CDR3 has 16 residues. CDR1 KGHSH and CDR2 LQKENI come from the germline V gene. The CDR3 bases are TGTGCCAGCTCACCCCAGGAGTTTCTAGCCAAAAACATTCAGTACTTC. It codes for CASSPQEFLAKNIQYF.

This clone was recorded a few times. The J gene is TRBJ2-7, the V gene TRBV30; no reliable D call. The germline V gene encodes CDR1 GTSNPN and CDR2 SVGIG (reference sequence). Trimming took 8 bases from V and 2 from J, leaving 13 bases between them. The CDR3 covers 12 residues. CDR3 DNA sequence: TGTGCCGTTAGGCCCAGCCCCTACGAGCAGTACTTC. Amino acids: CAVRPSPYEQYF.

This clone occurred once. This chain uses TRBV28 with TRBJ2-7; tentatively, D is TRBD1 or TRBD2 (5 bases each). CDR3 length equals 18 residues. Germline lookup yields CDR1 MDHEN and CDR2 SYDVKM. V lost 1 base, J lost 2 bases, and 21 bases lay in between. The CDR3 reads CASSLYSLGGHRTYEQYF. DNA for the CDR3: TGTGCCAGCAGTTTATACAGTCTTGGGGGTCATCGCACCTACGAGCAGTACTTC.

CDR3 sequence (DNA): TGTGCCAGTGGTCGACAGAACACCGGGGAGCTGTTTTTT. Translation: CASGRQNTGELFF. The chain combines TRBV27 with TRBJ2-2, with D hard to call. V lost 9 bases and J 1 base, leaving 9 bases between the germline ends. Germline-derived CDR1 and CDR2 are MNHEY and SMNVEV (reference sequence). The CDR3 totals 13 residues.

The chain joins TRBV11-2 to TRBJ1-2; D ambiguous. Trimming left V 6 bases short and J 1 base short, with 15 bases between. Germline V gives CDR1 SGHAT, CDR2 FQNNGV. This CDR3 has 15 amino acids. The CDR3 sequence is CASRGGRALNYGYTF. The CDR3 coding sequence is TGTGCCAGCAGAGGAGGGAGGGCTCTTAACTATGGCTACACCTTC. The whole variable domain, remainder taken from reference TRBV11-2 and TRBJ1-2, is EAGVAQSPRYKIIEKRQSVAFWCNPISGHATLYWYQQILGQGPKLLIQFQNNGVVDDSQLPKDRFSAERLKGVDSTLKIQPAKLEDSAVYLCASRGGRALNYGYTFGSGTRLTVV.

This chain joins TRBV29-1 and TRBJ2-7; 8 nucleotides agree with TRBD1. V was clipped by 3 bases and J by 6 bases; unmatched bases: 7. Per germline, CDR1 SQVTM and CDR2 ANQGSEA. The CDR3 extends over 13 amino acids. CDR3 coding DNA: TGCAGCGTTGAGGCGCAGGGGGCGGGCGAGCAGTACTTC. Its translation: CSVEAQGAGEQYF.

The V and J genes are TRBV5-5 and TRBJ2-1, with D hard to call. Deletions cut 5 bases from V and 4 bases from J, with 13 bases between. Germline V CDR1 and CDR2: SGHKS, YYEKEE (reference sequence). The CDR3 runs to 14 residues. CDR3 residues: CASRGGDTYNEQFF. DNA for the CDR3: TGTGCCAGCAGGGGCGGAGACACTTACAATGAGCAGTTCTTC.

The chain uses TRBV15 and TRBJ2-7; D is uncertain. Trimming cost V 0 bases and J 2 bases, with 8 bases left between them. Germline values: CDR1 LNHNV, CDR2 YYDKDF (reference sequence). The CDR3 consists of 14 residues. CDR3 DNA: TGTGCCACCAGCAGAGAGGCCACCCCCTACGAGCAGTACTTC. Translation gives CATSREATPYEQYF.

This chain uses TRBV4-1 with TRBJ2-3; 11 bases are shared with TRBD2. The germline gives CDR1 MGHRA, CDR2 YSYEKL. This CDR3 is built from 17 residues. V lost 2 bases to trimming and J lost 4 bases; unmatched junction nucleotides: 8. CDR3: CASSQISGRAFADTQYF. The CDR3 region has the DNA TGCGCCAGCAGCCAAATTAGCGGGAGGGCCTTCGCAGATACGCAGTATTTT.

This chain's CDR3 is CASSPTGEQFF. DNA for the CDR3: TGCGCCAGCAGCCCCACGGGGGAGCAGTTCTTC. This rearrangement joins TRBV10-2 to TRBJ2-1, with a tentative D call TRBD2 (5 bases). CDR3 length: 11 residues. The germline V gene encodes CDR1 WSHSY and CDR2 SAAADI. V was pared by 6 bases and J by 10 bases, with 10 bases between.

V and J are TRBV5-1 and TRBJ2-1; D is ambiguous. The CDR3 extends over 12 amino acids. CDR1 is SGHRS, CDR2 YFSETQ, per germline. Between the trimmed V and J ends, which lost 4 bases and 4 bases, there was a span of 6 bases. The CDR3 sequence: CASSEEYNEQFF. The CDR3 nucleotides are TGCGCCAGCAGCGAGGAGTACAATGAGCAGTTCTTC.

The chain has TRBV4-3 and TRBJ2-1; no clear D. CDR1 is LGHNA and CDR2 is YSLEER in the germline V gene. V was shortened by 1 base and J by 2 bases, with 15 bases between the two germline ends. The CDR3 extends over 17 amino acids. The CDR3 loop is CASSQVAFTGAYNEQFF. Written as DNA, the CDR3 is TGCGCCAGCAGCCAAGTGGCGTTTACTGGAGCCTACAATGAGCAGTTCTTC.

This chain joins TRBV6-5 and TRBJ2-7; 10 nucleotides align to TRBD2. The germline V gene has CDR1 MNHEY and CDR2 SVGAGI. The CDR3 is 15 residues long. V gave up 6 bases and J gave up 4 bases; unmatched junction bases: 9. CDR3 sequence: CASRSGLAEVYEQYF. CDR3 nucleotide sequence: TGTGCCAGCAGGAGCGGACTAGCGGAGGTGTACGAGCAGTACTTC.

This chain links TRBV5-1 with TRBJ1-1; no firm D call. V lost 0 bases to trimming and J lost 5 bases, with 8 bases between them. Germline CDR1 SGHRS, CDR2 YFSETQ. This CDR3 has 13 residues. Here the CDR3 reads CASSLVLRTEAFF. The CDR3 DNA reads TGCGCCAGCAGCTTGGTTCTGAGGACTGAAGCTTTCTTT. Complete variable domain (other parts from reference TRBV5-1 and TRBJ1-1): KAGVTQTPRYLIKTRGQQVTLSCSPISGHRSVSWYQQTPGQGLQFLFEYFSETQRNKGNFPGRFSGRQFSNSRSEMNVSTLELGDSALYLCASSLVLRTEAFFGQGTRLTVV.

The chain combines TRBV19 with TRBJ1-1, with no clear D. The germline CDR1 and CDR2 sequences are LNHDA and SQIVND (reference sequence). With 3 bases removed from V and 3 bases from J, the gap between germline ends came to 5 bases. The CDR3 is 12 residues long. The CDR3, as DNA: TGTGCCAGTAGTATGAGTTACACTGAAGCTTTCTTT. This encodes CASSMSYTEAFF.